A selection of T cell receptor beta chains follows, all from one sample in a study of CD8 T cells in ankylosing spondylitis. TCRdb fed the 5' RACE reads into MiXCR, producing one record per CDR3 protein. The table shows almost 250,000 distinct CDR3 sequences, with approximately 30% occurring only once. The sequenced sample consisted of blood, either unsorted or a sorted T cell fraction (not recorded which). The receptor source for this set is a male donor with ankylosing spondylitis or in good health (not recorded which). Both conserved end residues are part of each CDR3. The D gene is left open where the match is weak. Rows give clone size only sometimes, using once, few, many, or a class for an expanded clone.

d_gene: TRBD1; j_gene: TRBJ2-4; abundance: few; v_gene: TRBV10-2; CDR3aa: CASSAQGEVAKNIQYF; CDR3nt: TGCGCCAGCAGCGCACAGGGGGAAGTAGCCAAAAACATTCAGTACTTC
d_gene: NA; j_gene: TRBJ2-3; abundance: few; v_gene: TRBV10-3; CDR3aa: CAIWTADTDTQYF; CDR3nt: TGTGCCATCTGGACAGCAGACACAGATACGCAGTATTTT
d_gene: TRBD2; j_gene: TRBJ2-5; abundance: NA; v_gene: TRBV10-3; CDR3aa: CAISRTSGRKETQYF; CDR3nt: TGTGCCATCAGCCGCACTAGCGGGCGGAAAGAGACCCAGTACTTC
d_gene: TRBD1; j_gene: TRBJ1-5; abundance: NA; v_gene: TRBV12-3/TRBV12-4; CDR3aa: CASSLGPQGKPQHF; CDR3nt: TGTGCCAGCAGTTTAGGTCCACAGGGGAAGCCCCAGCATTTT
d_gene: NA; j_gene: TRBJ2-5; abundance: NA; v_gene: TRBV9; CDR3aa: CASSVSAGETQYF; CDR3nt: TGTGCCAGCAGCGTATCTGCCGGAGAGACCCAGTACTTC
d_gene: NA; j_gene: TRBJ1-2; abundance: NA; v_gene: TRBV29-1; CDR3aa: CSSGTPGGYGYTF; CDR3nt: TGCAGCTCCGGGACACCCGGGGGGTATGGCTACACCTTC
d_gene: NA; j_gene: TRBJ1-6; abundance: few; v_gene: TRBV28; CDR3aa: CASTGSSYNSPLHF; CDR3nt: TGTGCCAGCACCGGTAGCTCCTATAATTCACCCCTCCACTTT
d_gene: NA; j_gene: TRBJ1-2; abundance: NA; v_gene: TRBV6-1; CDR3aa: CASSDGSIRGYTF; CDR3nt: TGTGCCAGCAGTGACGGCTCTATCCGTGGCTACACCTTC
d_gene: NA; j_gene: TRBJ1-2; abundance: NA; v_gene: TRBV5-5; CDR3aa: CASSRRAPENYGYTF; CDR3nt: TGTGCCAGCAGCCGCCGGGCCCCAGAGAACTATGGCTACACCTTC
d_gene: TRBD1; j_gene: TRBJ2-7; abundance: NA; v_gene: TRBV25-1; CDR3aa: CATGGVYEQYF; CDR3nt: TGTGCAACAGGGGGCGTCTACGAGCAGTACTTC
d_gene: NA; j_gene: TRBJ2-1; abundance: NA; v_gene: TRBV7-8; CDR3aa: CASSLVRGGYNEQFF; CDR3nt: TGTGCCAGCAGTCTAGTCAGGGGAGGTTACAATGAGCAGTTCTTC
d_gene: NA; j_gene: TRBJ2-7; abundance: few; v_gene: TRBV29-1; CDR3aa: CSASGGKRLSYEQYF; CDR3nt: TGCAGCGCCTCAGGGGGGAAGAGGCTCTCCTACGAGCAGTACTTC
d_gene: NA; j_gene: TRBJ2-5; abundance: NA; v_gene: TRBV5-1; CDR3aa: CASSIWHQETQYF; CDR3nt: TGCGCCAGCAGCATATGGCACCAAGAGACCCAGTACTTC
d_gene: NA; j_gene: TRBJ2-3; abundance: NA; v_gene: TRBV7-8; CDR3aa: CASSLAFRARPPADTQYF; CDR3nt: NA
d_gene: TRBD1; j_gene: TRBJ2-7; abundance: NA; v_gene: TRBV10-3; CDR3aa: CAISEPNRDRGYEQYF; CDR3nt: TGTGCCATCAGTGAGCCGAACCGGGACAGGGGCTACGAGCAGTACTTC
d_gene: NA; j_gene: TRBJ2-1; abundance: few; v_gene: TRBV12-3/TRBV12-4; CDR3aa: CASSLWQVGEQFF; CDR3nt: TGTGCCAGCAGTTTATGGCAGGTGGGTGAGCAGTTCTTC
d_gene: NA; j_gene: TRBJ2-7; abundance: many; v_gene: TRBV10-1; CDR3aa: CASSGPGVEQYF; CDR3nt: TGCGCCAGCAGTGGTCCAGGGGTCGAGCAGTACTTC
d_gene: TRBD1; j_gene: TRBJ2-7; abundance: few; v_gene: TRBV20-1; CDR3aa: CSAGTGSYEQYF; CDR3nt: TGCAGTGCTGGGACAGGGTCCTACGAGCAGTACTTC
d_gene: TRBD1; j_gene: TRBJ2-7; abundance: NA; v_gene: TRBV5-6; CDR3aa: CASSPIGQAEQYF; CDR3nt: TGTGCCAGCAGCCCTATTGGACAGGCGGAGCAGTACTTC
d_gene: NA; j_gene: TRBJ2-7; abundance: few; v_gene: TRBV28; CDR3aa: CASSSVPYEQYF; CDR3nt: TGTGCCAGCAGTTCCGTACCCTACGAGCAGTACTTC
d_gene: NA; j_gene: TRBJ2-5; abundance: NA; v_gene: TRBV3-1; CDR3aa: CASSQDRFLTQYF; CDR3nt: TGTGCCAGCAGCCAAGACAGGTTTTTGACCCAGTACTTC
d_gene: TRBD2; j_gene: TRBJ2-1; abundance: few; v_gene: TRBV9; CDR3aa: CASRERGGNEQFF; CDR3nt: TGTGCCAGCAGGGAGCGGGGGGGCAATGAGCAGTTCTTC
d_gene: NA; j_gene: TRBJ1-2; abundance: NA; v_gene: TRBV20-1; CDR3aa: CSARYRTLNYGYTF; CDR3nt: TGCAGTGCTAGATATCGGACGCTTAACTATGGCTACACCTTC
d_gene: NA; j_gene: TRBJ2-3; abundance: few; v_gene: TRBV20-1; CDR3aa: CSASLPPSTGTDTQYF; CDR3nt: TGCAGTGCTAGCCTCCCCCCATCAACAGGCACAGATACGCAGTATTTT
d_gene: NA; j_gene: TRBJ2-7; abundance: once; v_gene: TRBV20-1; CDR3aa: CSAIGGKNEQYF; CDR3nt: TGCAGTGCCATAGGGGGGAAAAACGAGCAGTACTTC
d_gene: TRBD2; j_gene: TRBJ2-3; abundance: NA; v_gene: TRBV5-1; CDR3aa: CASSSWSGGATGDTQYF; CDR3nt: TGCGCCAGCAGCTCCTGGAGCGGGGGGGCCACCGGAGATACGCAGTATTTT
d_gene: TRBD1; j_gene: TRBJ1-5; abundance: few; v_gene: TRBV15; CDR3aa: CATRATGEQPQHF; CDR3nt: TGTGCCACCAGGGCAACAGGGGAGCAGCCCCAGCATTTT
d_gene: NA; j_gene: TRBJ2-3; abundance: few; v_gene: TRBV10-3; CDR3aa: CAIQTGWSTDTQYF; CDR3nt: TGTGCCATCCAAACAGGGTGGAGCACAGATACGCAGTATTTT
d_gene: NA; j_gene: TRBJ1-4; abundance: NA; v_gene: TRBV18; CDR3aa: CASSPGQGAEKLFF; CDR3nt: TGTGCCAGCTCACCGGGGCAAGGGGCCGAAAAACTGTTTTTT
d_gene: TRBD1; j_gene: TRBJ2-1; abundance: few; v_gene: TRBV20-1; CDR3aa: CSARDQGTAYNEQFF; CDR3nt: TGCAGTGCTAGGGACCAAGGGACAGCGTACAATGAGCAGTTCTTC
d_gene: TRBD1; j_gene: TRBJ1-5; abundance: few; v_gene: TRBV5-1; CDR3aa: CASSLEGAGGQPQHF; CDR3nt: TGCGCCAGCAGCTTGGAGGGGGCCGGGGGTCAGCCCCAGCATTTT
d_gene: NA; j_gene: TRBJ1-6; abundance: NA; v_gene: TRBV12-3/TRBV12-4; CDR3aa: CASSLEQINSPLHF; CDR3nt: TGTGCCAGCAGCCTCGAACAGATTAATTCACCCCTCCACTTT
d_gene: NA; j_gene: TRBJ2-7; abundance: NA; v_gene: TRBV12-3/TRBV12-4; CDR3aa: CASSLAYHEQYF; CDR3nt: TGTGCCAGCAGTTTAGCGTACCACGAGCAGTACTTC
d_gene: TRBD1; j_gene: TRBJ1-3; abundance: NA; v_gene: TRBV12-3/TRBV12-4; CDR3aa: CASSWTGFNTIYF; CDR3nt: TGTGCCAGCAGTTGGACAGGGTTCAACACCATATATTTT
d_gene: NA; j_gene: TRBJ1-6; abundance: once; v_gene: TRBV5-1; CDR3aa: CASSPYPIGGNSPLHF; CDR3nt: TGCGCCAGCAGCCCCTACCCGATCGGCGGTAATTCACCCCTCCACTTT
d_gene: NA; j_gene: TRBJ2-1; abundance: NA; v_gene: TRBV28; CDR3aa: CASSSGEALMNEQFF; CDR3nt: TGTGCCAGCAGTTCCGGGGAGGCCCTTATGAATGAGCAGTTCTTC
d_gene: NA; j_gene: TRBJ2-5; abundance: few; v_gene: TRBV11-2; CDR3aa: CASSLGFRADPGAETQYF; CDR3nt: TGTGCCAGCAGCTTAGGGTTTCGGGCAGATCCCGGGGCAGAGACCCAGTACTTC
d_gene: TRBD1; j_gene: TRBJ2-2; abundance: few; v_gene: TRBV9; CDR3aa: CASSVSTTGDTGELFF; CDR3nt: TGTGCCAGCAGCGTCTCAACGACAGGGGACACCGGGGAGCTGTTTTTT
d_gene: NA; j_gene: TRBJ2-7; abundance: few; v_gene: TRBV7-2; CDR3aa: CASSSAGFLYEQYF; CDR3nt: TGTGCCAGCAGCTCCGCGGGATTCCTCTACGAGCAGTACTTC
d_gene: NA; j_gene: TRBJ1-1; abundance: NA; v_gene: TRBV6-5; CDR3aa: CASSYSRQTEAFF; CDR3nt: TGTGCCAGCAGTTACTCCCGGCAGACTGAAGCTTTCTTT